What follows is one T cell receptor (beta chain) and its context. Its antigen is currently not known. No much larger clonotype is one base removed from it; base qualities were not supplied. The collaborating institutions used their own protocols to collect whole blood in K2EDTA tubes. For TCRbeta analysis, collaborators shipped samples in one of three forms: frozen whole blood, isolated PBMCs, or DNA extracted from either of those sample types. TCRbeta CDR3 regions were amplified from genomic DNA by means of the immunoSEQ Assay, a bias-controlled multiplex PCR. Per the original workflow: Nucleated cell counts per sample were estimated from amplification of reference gene primers within the assay. Sequence reads were collapsed and filtered to measure the absolute abundance of every unique TCRbeta CDR3 rearrangement. For each sample, productive Simpson clonality was calculated as the square root of Simpson's diversity index over productive rearrangements. TCRdb obtained this table from immuneACCESS and retained in-frame rearrangements with V and J assigned. These tables miss some clones; where compared with another copy, unresolved V genes account for less than half of the shortfall, and the remainder is unexplained. V and J calls and clone size are given by that table; D and trimming were obtained from the DNA. This sample comprises 99,000 or so clones, around four fifths of them detected only once. The top ten clones comprise around 4.8% of the sample.

The CDR3, cysteine through phenylalanine, is 14 amino acids long. Only the CDR3 region is kept as DNA, spanning 42 bases read in frame from base 1. CDR1 and CDR2 are read off the germline V gene as LGHNA and YSLEER. The junction shows trimming of 0 bases on V and 4 bases on J, and the gene matches do not reach 2 bases of it. The sample comes from a study of blood T cell repertoires in COVID-19 (TCRdb year 2020). About the full investigation: Collaborator samples came from the United States, Italy and Spain and covered acute and convalescent phases of COVID-19. The prospective study material was composed of cDNA or gDNA derived from T cells, B-cell-depleted T cells, or PBMCs. Deeply sampled blood TCRbeta repertoires from subjects exposed to, actively infected with, or recovered from COVID-19 were included in the dataset. A freely available public database, intended as a resource for researchers studying the immune response to SARS-CoV-2, is where the repertoires were released. The samples were drawn from two sources: the first 160 participants of the ongoing ImmuneRACE study, and 1,000 to 1,500 subjects contributed by 6 global collaborators. The sample metadata nearly always contained a de-identified subject ID, COVID-19 status, age in years and sex. Where available, HLA class I and class II types were obtained from metadata supplied by the sample provider rather than from assay-based typing. What the authors observed across the whole study: The quantity of clinical and demographic metadata differed by source and by participant and was supplied without curation.

This clonotype originated in a man aged 55-75 years with acute or convalescent COVID-19. Sequencing was performed on peripheral blood. The rearranged chain carries TRBV4-3 and TRBJ1-2, with 7 junctional bases fitting TRBD1. The DNA sequence is as follows: TGCGCCAGCAGCCAAGAGGACAGGCCCTATGGCTACACCTTC. It encodes CASSQEDRPYGYTF.